Below, one T cell receptor beta chain is given with its context. Its cognate antigen has yet to be identified. Libraries were made using 5' RACE. The input for every TCR library was around 4,000 ng of total RNA. For each sample, cDNA synthesis with SMARTScribe reverse transcriptase was split into eight separate reactions. During cDNA synthesis, template switching introduced unique molecular identifiers that contained a 6-nucleotide sample barcode. Two nested PCRs of roughly 16 and 10 cycles amplified the TCRalpha and TCRbeta cDNA, and bead purification followed each PCR. Before amplification, cDNA was treated with uracil DNA-glycosylase and purified using the QIAquick PCR purification kit. The second PCR added Illumina TruSeq-compatible adapters along with sample-specific barcodes. TapeStation and Qubit were used to check library quality and concentration, and 5 to 6 ng of each library went into the pool. Sequencing of the pooled libraries was done on an Illumina HiSeq2500 single-index Rapid Run using custom sequencing primers and 2 x 100 bp reads. Per the authors' processing: PCR and sequencing errors were corrected by UMI-based consensus assembly using MiGEC version 1.2.6. MiXCR version 2.1.1 was used for V(D)J alignment, clonotype assembly and CDR3 extraction. Gene usage, clonotype sharing and MAIT/NKT TCR abundance were normalised by analysing the top 1000, 10 000 and 20 000 clonotypes per sample. Diversity was computed as the inverse Simpson index with the vegan R package after downsampling to 27 000 UMIs. Paired Mann-Whitney U tests were applied to discordant twin pairs, with Benjamini-Hochberg correction for multiple testing. After the reads were reprocessed by TCRdb, one entry was made per CDR3 protein sequence, with no DNA. The V and J calls come from TCRdb's annotation, not from the publication. The sample has some 170,000 distinct CDR3 sequences on record. The leading ten clones occupy 7.4% of the sample.

These data belong to a study of monozygotic twins with inflammatory bowel disease (dated by TCRdb to between 2018 and 2021). Looking at the study overall: In total, about 30 monozygotic twin pairs made up the full study: 19 Danish pairs, all IBD-discordant, plus nine German pairs, of which four were IBD-concordant and five were IBD-discordant. The search for disease-associated traits relied mainly on comparing IBD patients with their genetically identical healthy co-twins within discordant pairs. Each individual had, on average, about 151 000 unique TCRalpha sequences and 181 000 unique TCRbeta sequences available for analysis.

From each donor, an approximately 2.5 ml peripheral blood sample was collected into PAXgene tubes and stored at -80 degrees C. Total RNA was isolated from whole blood with the PAXgene blood miRNA kit on an automated QIAcube, without T cell sorting. Peripheral blood from monozygotic twin pairs, either concordant or discordant for inflammatory bowel disease, underwent deep TCRalpha and TCRbeta repertoire profiling that used unique molecular barcoding. Smoking habits were recorded for all twin pairs, and individuals were classified as current, former or never smokers. The investigation overall reported the following: The results gave no support for a single strong signal or clonotype linked to IBD. The analysis was unable to tell different T cell subtypes apart. IBD patients had lower TCRbeta repertoire diversity, measured by the inverse Simpson index, than their healthy co-twins. Compared with healthy twins, IBD patients shared fewer clonotypes with other individuals, and the difference was most pronounced in patients with signs of disease activity. Because patients were on differing immunosuppressive treatments, the repertoires may have picked up extra background noise and inter-individual variability. No difference in repertoire similarity was observed between concordant and discordant twins, possibly owing to limited statistical power.

CDR1 and CDR2 are read off the germline V gene (reference sequence) as DFQATT and SNEGSKA. The CDR3 numbers 12 residues from cysteine through phenylalanine. This entry has no DNA. The source material was blood. The sequence was obtained from a human donor with ulcerative colitis or Crohn's disease, or a healthy co-twin of an affected twin (not recorded which). The sequence joins TRBV20-1 to TRBJ2-3. The CDR3 protein: CSASQSVGTQYF.